The clone carrying this T cell receptor (beta chain) has ten or more counts. Antigen unknown. Germline and junction disagree at one end, which may indicate a read error. The entry originates in a study of early T cells in non-severe SARS-CoV-2 infection. Study-level information: Chains were not paired, and sequencing was done on bulk RNA from unsorted whole blood. Study-wide points: Database matching using VDJdb favored anti-spike CD8 responses, with private and CD4 specificities left missing.

CDR1 is SGHRS, CDR2 YFSETQ, per germline. This CDR3 comprises 13 residues. The TCR library protocol was used to attach unique molecular identifiers. These identifiers were attached to individual cDNA molecules. TCRdb fed the 5' RACE reads into MiXCR, producing one record per CDR3 protein. The data hold nearly 90,000 distinct CDR3 sequences, with around an eighth observed a single time. The TCR was taken from an adult who was a healthcare worker with PCR-confirmed SARS-CoV-2 infection or an uninfected control (not recorded which). V is TRBV5-1 and J is TRBJ2-4; perhaps TRBD2 as D (5 bases). The material sequenced was whole blood. The CDR3 DNA reads TGCGCCAGCAGCTTGTCCGAGGGCGGCAGCCCGTCCTTC. Its translation is CASSLSEGGSPSF.